Listed below are T cell receptor beta chains from one sample, sequenced in a study of tumor-infiltrating lymphocytes in primary liver carcinoma. In TCRdb, the multiplex PCR reads were re-called with MiXCR into one record per CDR3 protein. The table shows approximately 73,000 distinct CDR3 sequences, with 71% occurring only once. Input material: liver tumor tissue from sampling region 4. The receptors originated from a woman aged 55-70 years with primary liver carcinoma and hepatitis B virus infection. Both conserved end residues are part of each CDR3. A D gene is named only where the DNA matches it firmly. Only some rows state a clone size, as once, few, many or a class for expanded clones.

size: many
D: TRBD1
length: 14
V: TRBV30
J: TRBJ1-2
CDR3: CAWSATGGGYGYTF
DNA: TGTGCCTGGAGTGCGACAGGGGGCGGCTATGGCTACACCTTC

size: NA
D: NA
length: 16
V: TRBV4-2
J: TRBJ2-7
CDR3: CASSQDGRGSPYERYF
DNA: TGTGCCAGCAGCCAAGATGGGAGAGGATCCCCCTACGAGCGGTACTTC

size: many
D: TRBD1
length: 15
V: TRBV28
J: TRBJ2-7
CDR3: CASSSTGAISYEQYF
DNA: TGTGCCAGCAGTTCGACAGGGGCGATCTCCTACGAGCAGTACTTC

size: NA
D: TRBD2
length: 17
V: TRBV6-5
J: TRBJ2-5
CDR3: CTSSYGPSGGFQETQYF
DNA: TGTACCAGCAGTTACGGCCCTAGCGGGGGCTTCCAAGAGACCCAGTACTTC

size: NA
D: NA
length: 17
V: TRBV4-1
J: TRBJ1-5
CDR3: CASSHTTGGNNNQPQHF
DNA: TGCGCCAGCAGCCACACCACGGGGGGGAATAACAATCAGCCCCAGCATTTT

size: NA
D: NA
length: 15
V: TRBV12-3/TRBV12-4
J: TRBJ1-5
CDR3: CASSPRTGARQPQHF
DNA: TGTGCCAGCAGTCCGCGGACGGGGGCGCGTCAGCCCCAGCATTTT

size: NA
D: TRBD2
length: 15
V: TRBV11-2
J: TRBJ2-3
CDR3: CATSSGLAGPDTHYF
DNA: TGTGCCACTAGCTCGGGACTAGCGGGACCAGATACGCACTATTTT

size: many
D: NA
length: 14
V: TRBV6-5
J: TRBJ1-2
CDR3: CASSYGVTNYGYTF
DNA: TGTGCCAGCAGTTACGGAGTGACTAACTATGGCTACACCTTC

size: NA
D: TRBD2
length: 16
V: TRBV11-2
J: TRBJ2-3
CDR3: CASSPRLAGGGDTQYF
DNA: TGTGCCAGTAGCCCCCGACTAGCGGGAGGCGGGGATACGCAGTATTTT

size: NA
D: NA
length: 16
V: TRBV12-3/TRBV12-4
J: TRBJ1-1
CDR3: CANSLARQPDFTEAFF
DNA: TGTGCCAACAGTTTAGCGCGACAGCCGGACTTCACTGAGGCTTTCTTT

size: NA
D: NA
length: 17
V: TRBV5-1
J: TRBJ2-2
CDR3: CASSGLPGAPGTGELFF
DNA: TGCGCCAGCAGCGGACTACCGGGAGCTCCTGGGACCGGGGAGCTGTTTTTT

size: NA
D: NA
length: 14
V: TRBV27
J: TRBJ2-1
CDR3: CASSPAGINNEQFF
DNA: TGTGCCAGCAGCCCAGCCGGGATCAACAATGAGCAGTTCTTC

size: once
D: NA
length: 15
V: TRBV11-2
J: TRBJ2-5
CDR3: CVNSTPLVSSKTQYF
DNA: TGTGTCAACAGCACACCCCTAGTGTCCTCGAAGACCCAGTACTTC

size: NA
D: TRBD2
length: 14
V: TRBV12-3/TRBV12-4
J: TRBJ2-7
CDR3: CASGGGYGPYEQYF
DNA: TGTGCCAGCGGGGGGGGTTACGGACCCTACGAGCAGTACTTC

size: NA
D: TRBD2
length: 18
V: TRBV2
J: TRBJ2-3
CDR3: CASRLPPGLAGGADTQYF
DNA: TGTGCCAGCAGGCTCCCCCCGGGACTAGCGGGAGGAGCAGATACGCAGTATTTT

size: NA
D: TRBD2
length: 17
V: TRBV19
J: TRBJ2-1
CDR3: CARSIQSTSGPYNEQFF
DNA: TGTGCCAGAAGTATTCAGTCGACTAGCGGGCCCTACAATGAGCAGTTCTTC

size: few
D: NA
length: 15
V: TRBV28
J: TRBJ2-2
CDR3: CASSLARSRTGELFF
DNA: TGTGCCAGCAGTTTAGCAAGGTCGAGAACCGGGGAGCTGTTTTTT

size: many
D: NA
length: 13
V: TRBV10-3
J: TRBJ1-2
CDR3: CAISESNQVAYTF
DNA: TGTGCCATCAGTGAGTCGAATCAGGTGGCCTACACCTTC

size: many
D: NA
length: 15
V: TRBV6-1
J: TRBJ2-3
CDR3: CASSESGVDDDTQYF
DNA: TGTGCCAGCAGTGAGTCAGGGGTTGATGATGATACGCAGTATTTT

size: NA
D: TRBD2
length: 14
V: TRBV5-1
J: TRBJ2-1
CDR3: CASSYSGSLNEQFF
DNA: TGCGCCAGCAGCTATAGCGGGAGTCTGAATGAGCAGTTCTTC

size: NA
D: NA
length: 15
V: TRBV28
J: TRBJ2-3
CDR3: CASSLQQGSTDTQYF
DNA: TGTGCCAGCAGTTTACAGCAGGGGAGCACAGATACGCAGTATTTT

size: NA
D: NA
length: 18
V: TRBV11-2
J: TRBJ1-4
CDR3: CASSSTETTRATNEKLLF
DNA: TGTGCCAGCAGCTCGACAGAGACCACTCGAGCGACTAATGAAAAACTGCTTTTT

size: NA
D: TRBD2
length: 15
V: TRBV30
J: TRBJ2-7
CDR3: CARSEDGTTFYEQYF
DNA: TGTGCTCGGAGTGAAGATGGGACTACTTTCTACGAGCAGTACTTC

size: NA
D: NA
length: 14
V: TRBV6-5
J: TRBJ2-7
CDR3: CASRDRGSSYKQYF
DNA: TGTGCCAGCAGAGACCGGGGCAGCTCCTACAAGCAGTACTTC

size: few
D: TRBD2
length: 16
V: TRBV11-3
J: TRBJ2-1
CDR3: CASSLIAGVQVVGQFF
DNA: TGTGCCAGCAGCTTGATAGCGGGAGTGCAAGTTGTTGGGCAGTTCTTT

size: NA
D: TRBD1
length: 22
V: TRBV12-3/TRBV12-4
J: TRBJ2-1
CDR3: CASTQGDRGHDGGIYTYNEQFF
DNA: TGTGCCAGCACTCAAGGGGACAGGGGTCATGACGGGGGAATCTACACCTACAATGAGCAGTTCTTC